This T cell receptor beta chain was captured in a study of OX40 agonist ivuxolimab in advanced cancers. Overall study: One patient with hepatocellular carcinoma and two with cutaneous melanoma, three in all, had partial responses. Study-level findings and limits: In the 0.1 to 3.0 mg/kg range, CD4+ and CD8+ blood T cells had expanded clonally by week 6. At 0.1-3.0 mg/kg, partial responders had clonal expansion among the lowest observed.

In regard to this clone: Its antigen is currently unknown.

The CDR3 loop spans 17 amino acids. Germline CDR1 reads GTSNPN; CDR2 reads SVGIG (reference sequence). The V gene end was trimmed by 1 base and the J gene end by 0 bases; junction bases not matched to a gene: 5. The assay was immunoSEQ multiplex PCR, and TCRdb's table has in-frame clones only and misses some. The sample carries 62,000 or so clones, roughly four fifths recorded once. Sample: CD4+ or CD8+ T cells sorted from blood, taken in a trial of the OX40 agonist ivuxolimab. The rearrangement links TRBV30 to TRBJ2-7, with TRBD2 matching 14 bases. The clonotype comes from an adult with an advanced solid tumor such as melanoma, head and neck, liver or kidney cancer. The CDR3 is CAWSGTSGGMSSYEQYF. The CDR3 DNA sequence: TGTGCCTGGAGTGGGACTAGCGGGGGGATGAGCTCCTACGAGCAGTACTTC.